This entry lists 27 T cell receptor beta chains sequenced from one sample in a study of cytomegalovirus exposure and HLA in healthy donors. PCR used 60 Vbeta primers and 13 Jbeta primers. This table comes from immunoSEQ multiplex PCR, and its TCRdb copy is limited to in-frame clones, with some not included. The repertoire has about 150,000 clones, approximately 79% of them found once; the top ten carry 6.5% to 7%. Sequencing used PBMCs. The receptors stem from a woman aged 35 to 49 in good health and CMV-seropositive.

This clone has more than one count but fewer than ten. This chain joins TRBV2 and TRBJ2-1; 11 bases line up with TRBD2. Unmatched junction bases numbered 6, after V lost 5 bases and J lost 3 bases. Looked up from germline, CDR1 is SNHLY and CDR2 is FYNNEI. CDR3 length equals 16 residues. The CDR3 DNA is TGTGCCAGCAGTTCCTATAGCGGGGGGGTCTACAATGAGCAGTTCTTC. This sequence encodes CASSSYSGGVYNEQFF.

Of note for this clone: Other DNA sequences in the sample encode the same CDR3. The chain uses TRBV7-6 and TRBJ2-7; TRBD1 is a possible D gene (6 bases). The V and J ends lost 1 base and 5 bases respectively, with 12 bases between them. The germline V gene encodes CDR1 SGHVS and CDR2 FNYEAQ. The CDR3 has 14 residues. The CDR3 reads CASSLDTGMDEQYF. In nucleotides, the CDR3 is TGTGCCAGCAGCTTAGATACAGGGATGGACGAGCAGTACTTC.

The chain is built from TRBV28 and TRBJ1-1; weak D call: TRBD1 (6 bases). This CDR3 has 15 amino acids. The ends were cut back, 4 bases at V and 5 bases at J, with 17 bases in the middle. In germline, CDR1 is MDHEN, CDR2 SYDVKM. Written as DNA, the CDR3 is TGTGCCAGCAGTTCCAGTGGCAGGGGAGAAACTGAAGCTTTCTTT. As protein: CASSSSGRGETEAFF.

This clone was counted between two and nine times. The genes are TRBV10-3 and TRBJ2-5; possible D gene TRBD1, 6 bases. Germline V gene data show CDR1 as ENHRY and CDR2 as SYGVKD. The V end was cut by 8 bases, the J end by 2 bases, with 12 bases between. The CDR3 contains 13 residues. This CDR3 is CAIQMDSQETQYF. The DNA of the CDR3 is TGTGCCATCCAGATGGACAGTCAAGAGACCCAGTACTTC.

The chain carries TRBV28 and TRBJ1-5; the D is unclear. Trimming removed 7 bases from V and 1 base from J, with 8 bases in between. CDR3 length: 13 amino acids. In germline, CDR1 is MDHEN, CDR2 SYDVKM. The CDR3 sequence is CASKPISNQPQHF. The CDR3 DNA is TGTGCCAGCAAACCTATAAGCAATCAGCCCCAGCATTTT. Supplemented by reference TRBV28 and TRBJ1-5, the full variable domain reads DVKVTQSSRYLVKRTGEKVFLECVQDMDHENMFWYRQDPGLGLRLIYFSYDVKMKEKGDIPEGYSVSREKKERFSLILESASTNQTSMYLCASKPISNQPQHFGDGTRLSIL.

This chain joins TRBV2 and TRBJ2-5, with D perhaps matching TRBD2 (5 bases). CDR3 length: 10 amino acids. V was cut by 6 bases and J by 13 bases, with 12 bases left in between. In germline, CDR1 is SNHLY, CDR2 FYNNEI. The CDR3 region is CASRSRGLYF. The CDR3 DNA sequence: TGTGCCAGCAGGAGCCGGGGATTGTACTTC.

This chain uses TRBV6-6 with TRBJ1-5; 7 nucleotides agree with TRBD1. Germline lookup yields CDR1 MNHNY and CDR2 SVGAGI (reference sequence). J gave up 5 bases and V 4 bases, and 8 bases lay outside the gene matches. This CDR3 comprises 15 residues. CDR3 sequence: CASSSETGIYQPQHF. In nucleotides, the CDR3 is TGTGCCAGCAGTTCCGAGACAGGGATTTATCAGCCCCAGCATTTT.

This clone was recorded only once. The chain is built from TRBV4-2 and TRBJ2-2; 15 bases fit TRBD2. The CDR3 sequence is 17 residues long. Trimming at V came to 1 base and at J to 5 bases, leaving 2 bases not matched to a gene. CDR1 LGHNA and CDR2 YNFKEQ come from the germline V gene. CDR3 residues: CASSQVGLAGGTGELFF. DNA for the CDR3: TGTGCCAGCAGCCAAGTGGGACTAGCGGGGGGAACCGGGGAGCTGTTTTTT.

V usage is TRBV6-1 and J usage is TRBJ2-5; 7 bases are a match to TRBD1. The CDR3 totals 19 residues. CDR1 is MNHNS and CDR2 is SASEGT in the germline V gene. The junction had 20 bases not matched to a gene; V was cut back by 2 bases and J by 5 bases. This chain's CDR3 is CASSETPLGQAALWETQYF. CDR3 coding DNA: TGTGCCAGCAGTGAAACCCCCCTCGGACAGGCGGCTCTCTGGGAGACCCAGTACTTC.

There are a few counts of this clone. The gene calls are TRBV5-6 and TRBJ2-3, with D perhaps matching TRBD1 (6 bases). Per germline, CDR1 SGHDT and CDR2 YYEEEE. The CDR3 totals 15 residues. Trimming removed 3 bases at V and 2 bases at J, with 13 bases between. The CDR3 region has the DNA TGTGCCAGCAGCTCCCAGGGGACCTACACAGATACGCAGTATTTT. Translating it yields CASSSQGTYTDTQYF.

About this clone itself: A read error may account for a junction end that differs from germline. The chain couples TRBV19 to TRBJ1-2; D unresolved. Germline V CDR1 and CDR2: LNHDA, SQIVND (reference sequence). This CDR3 region has 9 residues. The CDR3: CATPSQVPF. CDR3 coding DNA: TGTGCCACCCCGTCCCAGGTTCCTTTC.

The genes are TRBV28 and TRBJ2-5; weak D call: TRBD1 (6 bases). The CDR3 spans 14 residues. The germline V gene has CDR1 MDHEN and CDR2 SYDVKM. V was pared by 6 bases and J by 5 bases, with 16 bases between. CDR3 sequence reads: CASSLIGGPETQYF. CDR3 nucleotide sequence: TGTGCCAGCAGCCTCATAGGGGGACCGGAGACCCAGTACTTC.

A few counts support this clone. CDR3 protein: CASSYSVSAGNTEAFF. The CDR3 region has the DNA TGTGCCAGCAGTTACTCCGTTTCAGCGGGTAACACTGAAGCTTTCTTT. V usage is TRBV6-5 and J usage is TRBJ1-1; D gene ambiguous. CDR1 and CDR2 from the germline V gene are MNHEY and SVGAGI. The V end lost 0 bases, the J end lost 2 bases, and 13 bases lay between the germline ends. This CDR3 spans 16 amino acids.

The chain combines TRBV27 with TRBJ1-2; maybe TRBD1 (6 bases). Trimming removed 8 bases from V and 8 bases from J, with 15 bases in between. CDR3 size: 12 residues. In germline, CDR1 is MNHEY, CDR2 SMNVEV (reference sequence). CDR3 sequence: CASGTQGHGYTF. CDR3 nucleotides: TGTGCCAGCGGGACACAGGGTCACGGCTACACCTTC.

This rearrangement joins TRBV28 to TRBJ1-3, with D possibly being TRBD1 (5 bases). The CDR3 runs to 15 residues. Germline CDR1 MDHEN, CDR2 SYDVKM. Trimming took 6 bases from V and 0 from J, leaving 12 bases between them. This CDR3 is CASRVGGSSGNTIYF. The CDR3 coding sequence is TGTGCCAGCAGGGTTGGGGGGAGCTCTGGAAACACCATATATTTT.

This clone was observed once. The V and J genes are TRBV19 and TRBJ2-6; 11 bases line up with TRBD2. Germline V gives CDR1 LNHDA, CDR2 SQIVND (reference sequence). V gave up 7 bases and J gave up 0 bases; unmatched junction bases: 8. The CDR3 consists of 18 residues. In nucleotides, the CDR3 is TGTGCCAGTACTCCACTAGCGGGGGTTTCCTCTGGGGCCAACGTCCTGACTTTC. This encodes CASTPLAGVSSGANVLTF.

The chain couples TRBV19 to TRBJ2-7; the match to TRBD2 covers 11 bases. After removal of 3 bases from V and 3 bases from J, the junction contained 16 bases not matched to a gene. Germline values: CDR1 LNHDA, CDR2 SQIVND (reference sequence). This CDR3 spans 19 amino acids. CDR3 nucleotide sequence: TGTGCCAGTAGTATTTTGTCTCCTAGCGGGGGGCTAAAGGTCTACGAGCAGTACTTC. Protein: CASSILSPSGGLKVYEQYF.

This clone was recorded a few times. The genes are TRBV7-2 and TRBJ1-5, with TRBD1 as a possible D gene (6 bases). The V end was cut by 1 base, the J end by 6 bases, with 7 bases between. The germline CDR1 and CDR2 sequences are SGHTA and FQGNSA. This CDR3 is 13 amino acids long. DNA for the CDR3: TGTGCCAGCAGCTTAGTCAGGGGTCAGCCCCAGCATTTT. Its translation is CASSLVRGQPQHF.

The CDR3 nucleotides are TGCGCCAGCAGCCAATTCAGTGAAGCTTTCTTT. Encoded protein: CASSQFSEAFF. The chain uses TRBV4-1 and TRBJ1-1; D uncertain. This CDR3 contains 11 residues. The germline gives CDR1 MGHRA, CDR2 YSYEKL. The ends were cut back, 2 bases at V and 7 bases at J, with 5 bases in the middle.

The chain combines TRBV6-1 with TRBJ2-2; 11 bases fit TRBD2. Germline lookup yields CDR1 MNHNS and CDR2 SASEGT. Losses at the gene ends were 3 bases for V and 3 bases for J; bases not matched to a gene: 6. The CDR3 totals 17 residues. The CDR3 reads CASSDSLAGGYTGELFF. Here the CDR3 DNA reads TGTGCCAGCAGTGATTCTTTAGCGGGGGGGTACACCGGGGAGCTGTTTTTT.

This clone was observed a few times. This chain links TRBV6-1 with TRBJ2-3; no definite D call. Germline CDR1 MNHNS, CDR2 SASEGT. V was cut by 7 bases and J by 1 base, with 15 bases left in between. The CDR3 extends over 15 amino acids. CDR3 region: CASTHSGLGTDTQYF. DNA of the CDR3: TGTGCCAGCACTCACAGTGGGCTCGGCACAGATACGCAGTATTTT.

The rearrangement links TRBV7-9 to TRBJ2-7, with D maybe TRBD1 (7 bases). The germline gives CDR1 SEHNR, CDR2 FQNEAQ (reference sequence). The length of the CDR3 is 13 residues. Trimming shortened V by 5 bases and J by 6 bases, and 14 bases separated the two germline ends. Here the CDR3 reads CASSLRQGGEQYF. DNA for the CDR3: TGTGCCAGCAGCCTTAGACAGGGAGGCGAGCAGTACTTC. Full variable domain (rest looked up from reference TRBV7-9 and TRBJ2-7): DTGVSQNPRHKITKRGQNVTFRCDPISEHNRLYWYRQTLGQGPEFLTYFQNEAQLEKSRLLSDRFSAERPKGSFSTLEIQRTEQGDSAMYLCASSLRQGGEQYFGPGTRLTVT.

The V gene is TRBV5-1, the J gene TRBJ2-1; the match to TRBD2 covers 11 bases. Looked up from germline, CDR1 is SGHRS and CDR2 is YFSETQ. After removal of 2 bases from V and 12 bases from J, the junction contained 10 bases not matched to a gene. CDR3 length: 15 amino acids. The CDR3, as DNA: TGCGCCAGCAGCTTTAGCGGGGGGGCCGAACTGTGGCAGTTCTTC. Amino acid sequence: CASSFSGGAELWQFF.

The chain joins TRBV5-1 to TRBJ2-3; TRBD2 aligns across 9 bases. Trimming took 0 bases from V and 4 from J; bases not matched to a gene: 6. CDR3 length: 16 amino acids. In germline, CDR1 is SGHRS, CDR2 YFSETQ. The DNA of the CDR3 is TGCGCCAGCAGCTTGGTGGGCGGGGGGGCCTCAGATACGCAGTATTTT. As protein: CASSLVGGGASDTQYF. The full variable domain, completed using reference TRBV5-1 and TRBJ2-3, is KAGVTQTPRYLIKTRGQQVTLSCSPISGHRSVSWYQQTPGQGLQFLFEYFSETQRNKGNFPGRFSGRQFSNSRSEMNVSTLELGDSALYLCASSLVGGGASDTQYFGPGTRLTVL.

V and J are TRBV28 and TRBJ1-2, with 7 positions matching TRBD1. J was trimmed by 5 bases and V by 2 bases; bases with no gene match: 11. The CDR3 runs 16 residues. Germline V gene lookup returns CDR1 MDHEN and CDR2 SYDVKM. CDR3 sequence: CASSLEKRQGRYGYTF. In nucleotides, the CDR3 is TGTGCCAGCAGTTTAGAAAAGCGACAGGGCCGATATGGCTACACCTTC.

The chain couples TRBV6-5 to TRBJ1-1; TRBD1 is a possible D gene (6 bases). Germline loops: CDR1 MNHEY, CDR2 SVGAGI. The CDR3 contains 14 residues. Trimming took 5 bases from V and 1 from J, leaving 11 bases between them. The CDR3 DNA sequence: TGTGCCAGCAGTCTGGACAGAGGGAACACTGAAGCTTTCTTT. Its translation: CASSLDRGNTEAFF.

This rearrangement joins TRBV6-1 to TRBJ2-1; TRBD1 matches 7 bases. Germline V gene lookup returns CDR1 MNHNS and CDR2 SASEGT. This CDR3 region has 14 residues. V gave up 6 bases and J gave up 0 bases; unmatched junction bases: 2. CDR3 protein: CASSRDSSYNEQFF. The CDR3 region has the DNA TGTGCCAGCAGCCGGGACAGCTCCTACAATGAGCAGTTCTTC.